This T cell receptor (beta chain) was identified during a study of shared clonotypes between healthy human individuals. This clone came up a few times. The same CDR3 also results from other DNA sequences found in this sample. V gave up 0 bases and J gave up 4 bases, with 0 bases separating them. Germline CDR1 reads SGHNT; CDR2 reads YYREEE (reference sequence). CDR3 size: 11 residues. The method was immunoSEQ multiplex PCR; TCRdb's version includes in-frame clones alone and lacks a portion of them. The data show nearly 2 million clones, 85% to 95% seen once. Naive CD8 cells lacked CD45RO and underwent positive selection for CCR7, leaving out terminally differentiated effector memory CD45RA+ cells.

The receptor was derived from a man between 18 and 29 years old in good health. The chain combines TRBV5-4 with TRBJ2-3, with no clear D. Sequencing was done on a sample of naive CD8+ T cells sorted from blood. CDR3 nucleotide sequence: TGTGCCAGCAGCTTGGCAGATACGCAGTATTTT. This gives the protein CASSLADTQYF.